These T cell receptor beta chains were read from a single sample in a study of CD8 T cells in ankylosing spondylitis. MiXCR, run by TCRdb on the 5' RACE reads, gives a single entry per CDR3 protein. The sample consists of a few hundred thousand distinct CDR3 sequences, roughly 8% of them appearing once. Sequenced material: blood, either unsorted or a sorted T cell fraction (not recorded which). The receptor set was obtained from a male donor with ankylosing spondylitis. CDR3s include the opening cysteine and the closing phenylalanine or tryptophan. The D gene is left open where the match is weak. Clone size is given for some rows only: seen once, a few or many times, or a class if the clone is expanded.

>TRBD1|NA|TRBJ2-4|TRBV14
CASSPLGTGESIQYF
TGTGCCAGCAGCCCCCTCGGGACAGGGGAGAGCATTCAGTACTTC
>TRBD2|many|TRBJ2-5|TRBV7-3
CASSLSSGRGQETQYF
TGTGCCAGCAGCTTAAGTAGCGGGAGGGGGCAAGAGACCCAGTACTTC
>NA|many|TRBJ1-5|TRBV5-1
CATTGGQPQHF
TGCGCCACAACGGGGGGGCAGCCCCAGCATTTT
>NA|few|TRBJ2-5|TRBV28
CASSFLGSSSQETQYF
TGTGCCAGCAGTTTCCTCGGGTCTAGCAGTCAAGAGACCCAGTACTTC
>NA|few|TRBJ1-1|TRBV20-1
CSARERPISRSEAFF
TGCAGTGCTAGAGAACGACCCATTTCAAGGTCTGAAGCTTTCTTT
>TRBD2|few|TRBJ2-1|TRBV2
CASRATSGSFLNEQFF
TGTGCCAGCAGAGCCACTAGCGGGAGTTTCTTGAATGAGCAGTTCTTC
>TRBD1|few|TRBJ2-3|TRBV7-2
CASSLQSDRGTDTQYF
TGTGCCAGCAGCTTGCAGTCGGACAGGGGCACAGATACGCAGTATTTT
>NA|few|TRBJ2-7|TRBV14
CASSQERQSYEQYF
TGTGCCAGCAGCCAAGAACGACAGTCCTACGAGCAGTACTTC
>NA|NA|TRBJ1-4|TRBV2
CASSDQRGETEKLFF
TGTGCCAGCAGTGACCAGCGGGGGGAGACTGAAAAACTGTTTTTT
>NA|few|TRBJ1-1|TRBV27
CASSHGQMNTEAFF
TGTGCCAGCAGCCACGGACAGATGAACACTGAAGCTTTCTTT
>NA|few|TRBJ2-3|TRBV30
CAWSFGGQDTQYF
TGTGCCTGGAGTTTCGGGGGGCAAGATACGCAGTATTTT
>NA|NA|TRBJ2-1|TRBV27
CASSPLGPYNEQFF
TGTGCCAGCAGTCCTCTCGGTCCTTACAATGAGCAGTTCTTC
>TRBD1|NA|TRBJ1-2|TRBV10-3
CAIRGPGQGIVGYTF
TGTGCCATCAGAGGGCCGGGACAGGGCATCGTTGGCTACACCTTC
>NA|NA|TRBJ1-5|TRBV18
CASSPSDNQPQHF
TGTGCCAGCTCACCGTCAGACAATCAGCCCCAGCATTTT
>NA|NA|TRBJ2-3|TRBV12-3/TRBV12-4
CASSSQTVADTQYF
TGTGCCAGCAGTTCCCAGACAGTCGCAGATACGCAGTATTTT
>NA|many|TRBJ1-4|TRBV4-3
CASSREHRDEKLFF
TGCGCCAGCAGCCGAGAACACAGGGACGAAAAACTGTTTTTT
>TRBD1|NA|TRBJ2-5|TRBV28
CASSPGDRVGQETQYF
TGTGCCAGCAGTCCTGGGGACAGGGTAGGGCAAGAGACCCAGTACTTC
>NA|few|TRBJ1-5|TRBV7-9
CASSLGTERNNQPQHF
TGTGCCAGCAGCTTAGGGACAGAAAGAAACAATCAGCCCCAGCATTTT
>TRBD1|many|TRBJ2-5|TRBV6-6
CASRRQGPETQYF
TGTGCCAGCAGGAGACAGGGTCCGGAGACCCAGTACTTC
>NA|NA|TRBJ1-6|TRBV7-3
CASRKGRDYNSPLHF
TGTGCCAGCAGGAAAGGACGGGACTATAATTCACCCCTCCACTTT
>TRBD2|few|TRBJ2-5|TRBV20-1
CSAQKSGRLETQYF
TGCAGTGCCCAAAAAAGCGGGAGACTGGAGACCCAGTACTTC
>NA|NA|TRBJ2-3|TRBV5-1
CASSSLGGTLDTQYF
TGCGCCAGCAGCTCACTCGGAGGGACTCTGGATACGCAGTATTTT
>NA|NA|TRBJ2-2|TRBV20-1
CSAREVGRTNTGELFF
TGCAGTGCTAGGGAAGTGGGGCGTACGAACACCGGGGAGCTGTTTTTT
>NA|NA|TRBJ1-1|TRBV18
CASSPQKEAFF
TGTGCCAGCTCACCGCAAAAGGAAGCTTTCTTT
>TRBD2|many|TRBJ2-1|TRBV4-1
CASSQGQGLGLYNEQFF
TGCGCCAGCAGCCAAGGGCAGGGACTAGGTCTCTACAATGAGCAGTTCTTC
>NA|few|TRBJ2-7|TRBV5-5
CASRPDGYEQYF
TGTGCCAGCAGACCTGACGGCTACGAGCAGTACTTC
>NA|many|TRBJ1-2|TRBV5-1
CASSQGRNYGYTF
TGCGCCAGCAGCCAGGGCCGTAACTATGGCTACACCTTC
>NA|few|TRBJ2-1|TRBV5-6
CASSLWASRSYNEQFF
TGTGCCAGCAGCTTGTGGGCCTCCCGGTCCTACAATGAGCAGTTCTTC
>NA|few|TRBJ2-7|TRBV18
CASSPQGWYEQYF
TGTGCCAGCTCACCACAGGGTTGGTACGAGCAGTACTTC
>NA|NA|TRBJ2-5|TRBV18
CASSASLGAETQYF
TGTGCCAGCTCCGCATCCCTGGGGGCAGAGACCCAGTACTTC
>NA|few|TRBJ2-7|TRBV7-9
CASSLAFEQYF
TGTGCCAGCAGCTTAGCGTTTGAGCAGTACTTC
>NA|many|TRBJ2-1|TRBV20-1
CSAHDPERDYNEQFF
TGCAGTGCCCATGACCCGGAGCGCGACTACAATGAGCAGTTCTTC
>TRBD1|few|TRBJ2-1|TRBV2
CAMTDRSISYNEQFF
TGTGCCATGACGGACAGGAGCATTTCCTACAATGAGCAGTTCTTC
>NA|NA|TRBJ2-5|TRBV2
CASSEVVQTQYF
TGTGCCAGCAGTGAGGTAGTTCAGACCCAGTACTTC